Reported below is one T cell receptor beta chain. The antigen is undetermined. The study made its TRB cDNA libraries by 5' RACE, adding UMI labels. Using the 5' RACE reads, TCRdb records one entry per CDR3 protein without DNA. Its table records about 89,000 distinct CDR3 sequences. This sample is drawn from a study of CXCR3-negative and CXCR3-positive naive CD8 T cells. Study-level findings and limits: Naive CXCR3-positive and CXCR3-negative cells shared TRBV-TRBJ usage; memory cells diverged. TCR strength was inferred from TRB CDR3 properties, while surface CD5 was comparable between naive subsets. Relative to CXCR3-negative naive cells, CXCR3-positive naive cells had more hydrophobic TRB CDR3s.

Germline lookup yields CDR1 SGHTA and CDR2 FQGNSA. The CDR3 contains 20 residues. The sequence came from a human donor in good health. Some clones in this sample may be carry-over from other donors' samples. The gene calls are TRBV7-2 and TRBJ2-7; as DNA is missing, the TRBD2 call by TCRdb cannot be tested. Sequencing input: naive CXCR3+ CD8+ T cells from blood. The subset: CD45RO-CCR7+CD27+CD95- naive CD8+ T cells expressing CXCR3 (TNR3+). CDR3 region: CASSYPEVPSGGASSYEQYF.